These 27 T cell receptor beta chains originate from one sample sequenced in a study of CD8 T cells in ankylosing spondylitis. TCRdb itself ran the 5' RACE reads through MiXCR, one entry per CDR3 protein. The table lists over 110,000 distinct CDR3 sequences, roughly 8% of them singletons. The specimen was synovial fluid, either unsorted or a sorted T cell fraction (not recorded which). Receptors originate from a male donor with ankylosing spondylitis.

This clonotype was recorded many times. The chain uses TRBV6-2 or TRBV6-3 and TRBJ2-2; D gene ambiguous. The length of the CDR3 is 15 residues. V gave up 2 bases and J gave up 5 bases, with 12 bases separating them. CDR1 MNHEY and CDR2 SVGEGT come from the germline V gene. CDR3 protein: CASSYRRHQTGELFF. As DNA, the CDR3 is TGTGCCAGCAGTTACAGGCGACACCAAACCGGGGAGCTGTTTTTT.

This clonotype was seen a few times. As DNA, the CDR3 is TGTGCCAGCAGCTTGGCTAGTCTAGCCTACAATGAGCAGTTCTTC. It yields the protein CASSLASLAYNEQFF. The chain uses TRBV5-6 and TRBJ2-1; D is ambiguous. CDR1 and CDR2 (germline): SGHDT, YYEEEE. The CDR3 runs to 15 residues. V lost 0 bases and J 2 bases, leaving 9 bases between the germline ends. Drawing the rest from reference TRBV5-6 and TRBJ2-1, the complete variable domain is DAGVTQSPTHLIKTRGQQVTLRCSPKSGHDTVSWYQQALGQGPQFIFQYYEEEERQRGNFPDRFSGHQFPNYSSELNVNALLLGDSALYLCASSLASLAYNEQFFGPGTRLTVL.

This clonotype has a handful of counts. The chain uses TRBV7-9 and TRBJ1-2, with a weak D call TRBD1 (5 bases). The CDR3 loop spans 11 amino acids. Germline V gene sequence: CDR1 SEHNR, CDR2 FQNEAQ (reference sequence). Trimming shortened V by 1 base and J by 13 bases, and 10 bases separated the two germline ends. The CDR3 DNA reads as TGTGCCAGCAGCTTAGAAACAGGAGGCACCTTC. The encoded protein is CASSLETGGTF.

This clonotype was seen a handful of times. This CDR3 is CASSLPPNVYEQYF. The DNA of the CDR3 is TGTGCCAGCAGCTTACCCCCTAACGTCTACGAGCAGTACTTC. J is TRBJ2-7 and V is TRBV7-9; no clear D gene. This CDR3 comprises 14 residues. Germline V gene sequence: CDR1 SEHNR, CDR2 FQNEAQ (reference sequence). The V end lost 2 bases, the J end lost 3 bases, and 11 bases lay between the germline ends. The whole variable domain, remainder taken from reference TRBV7-9 and TRBJ2-7, is DTGVSQNPRHKITKRGQNVTFRCDPISEHNRLYWYRQTLGQGPEFLTYFQNEAQLEKSRLLSDRFSAERPKGSFSTLEIQRTEQGDSAMYLCASSLPPNVYEQYFGPGTRLTVT.

This clonotype was found many times. The chain joins TRBV27 to TRBJ1-1, with D hard to call. V lost 2 bases and J 5 bases, leaving 9 bases between the germline ends. The length of the CDR3 is 13 residues. CDR1 and CDR2 (germline): MNHEY, SMNVEV (reference sequence). The CDR3 loop is CASSLRVGTEAFF. The CDR3, as DNA: TGTGCCAGCAGTTTAAGGGTGGGAACTGAAGCTTTCTTT.

The chain carries TRBV20-1 and TRBJ2-5; tentative D call: TRBD1 (6 bases). The germline V gene has CDR1 DFQATT and CDR2 SNEGSKA (reference sequence). Trimming removed 0 bases at V and 1 base at J, with 12 bases between. This CDR3 comprises 15 residues. The CDR3 reads CSARDWETGQETQYF. CDR3 sequence (DNA): TGCAGTGCTAGAGATTGGGAGACAGGCCAAGAGACCCAGTACTTC.

In its sample, this clonotype was seen many times. The chain uses TRBV20-1 and TRBJ2-7; TRBD2 agrees at 7 bases. Germline-derived CDR1 and CDR2 are DFQATT and SNEGSKA (reference sequence). Trimming cost V 1 base and J 3 bases; bases outside gene matches: 6. The CDR3 spans 14 residues. DNA for the CDR3: TGCAGTGCTAGAGTTGCGGGGGTCCACTACGAGCAGTACTTC. It yields the protein CSARVAGVHYEQYF.

This clonotype was detected only once. One base away lies a much larger clone, so this may be a sequencing read error. The J gene is TRBJ2-2, the V gene TRBV12-3 or TRBV12-4, with D maybe TRBD1 (6 bases). This CDR3 region has 13 residues. The CDR3 sequence: CASRTGVTGKLFF. In DNA form, the CDR3 reads TGTGCCAGCAGGACAGGTGTCACCGGGAAGCTGTTTTTT.

There are many counts of this clonotype. This chain links TRBV11-2 with TRBJ1-3; tentative D call: TRBD1 (5 bases). CDR3 length equals 14 residues. Germline CDR1 is SGHAT and CDR2 is FQNNGV. Trimming removed 5 bases from V and 4 bases from J, with 12 bases in between. The DNA of the CDR3 is TGTGCCAGCAGCCCACGCTACAGGGGAAACACCATATATTTT. Translating gives CASSPRYRGNTIYF.

This chain connects TRBV7-2 to TRBJ2-2, with D uncertain. Trimming removed 2 bases at V and 6 bases at J, with 10 bases between. The germline gives CDR1 SGHTA, CDR2 FQGNSA. There are 14 residues in the CDR3. The CDR3 nucleotides are TGTGCCAGCAGCTTAAGGTTAAATCCCGGGGAGCTGTTTTTT. Its translation: CASSLRLNPGELFF.

This clonotype showed up many times. CDR3 in DNA: TGTGCCAGCAAATTTAATGAGCAGACTGAAGCTTTCTTT. It is translated as CASKFNEQTEAFF. This chain links TRBV11-2 with TRBJ1-1; D gene unclear. V lost 7 bases and J 5 bases, leaving 14 bases between the germline ends. The CDR3 extends over 13 amino acids. Germline V gene sequence: CDR1 SGHAT, CDR2 FQNNGV.

This clonotype was detected ten times or more. This chain connects TRBV7-9 to TRBJ2-1, with D possibly matching TRBD2 (5 bases). V was trimmed by 2 bases and J by 6 bases, leaving 8 bases between them. The CDR3 is 13 amino acids. Germline V gene data show CDR1 as SEHNR and CDR2 as FQNEAQ (reference sequence). DNA for the CDR3: TGTGCCAGCAGCTTACCCGAGGGCAATGAGCAGTTCTTC. As protein: CASSLPEGNEQFF.

This clonotype was observed many times. CDR3 DNA sequence: TGCAGTGCTAGGTTTACAGGAACCGGGGAGCTGTTTTTT. It specifies CSARFTGTGELFF. The V call is TRBV20-1, the J call TRBJ2-2, with D maybe TRBD1 (5 bases). Germline V gene data show CDR1 as DFQATT and CDR2 as SNEGSKA (reference sequence). The CDR3 is 13 amino acids. Trimming took 3 bases from V and 5 from J, leaving 10 bases between them.

In this sample, this clonotype turned up many times. The chain carries TRBV27 and TRBJ1-4; 9 nucleotides agree with TRBD1. J was trimmed by 5 bases and V by 4 bases; bases with no gene match: 5. The CDR3 is 15 amino acids. Germline V gene sequence: CDR1 MNHEY, CDR2 SMNVEV (reference sequence). The CDR3 DNA reads as TGTGCCAGCAGTTCCCCAGACAGGGGGAATGAAAAACTGTTTTTT. Translating it yields CASSSPDRGNEKLFF.

This clonotype was counted at least ten times. The chain is built from TRBV28 and TRBJ1-5, with 10 bases identical to TRBD1. The length of the CDR3 is 15 residues. V dropped 4 bases and J dropped 6; count of bases not matched to a gene: 6. In germline, CDR1 is MDHEN, CDR2 SYDVKM. CDR3 protein: CASSSPTGGVQPQHF. The CDR3, as DNA: TGTGCCAGCAGTTCGCCGACAGGGGGCGTTCAGCCCCAGCATTTT.

This clonotype was observed many times. The chain recombines TRBV7-2 with TRBJ2-5, with D unclear. Between the trimmed V and J ends, which lost 1 base and 1 base, there was a span of 10 bases. CDR1 is SGHTA, CDR2 FQGNSA, per germline. This CDR3 has 15 residues. The CDR3 sequence: CASSLGQSLQETQYF. CDR3 nucleotide sequence: TGTGCCAGCAGCTTAGGCCAGTCACTCCAAGAGACCCAGTACTTC.

This rearrangement joins TRBV7-9 to TRBJ2-1; D is undetermined. This CDR3 spans 12 amino acids. Trimming shortened V by 3 bases and J by 13 bases, and 13 bases separated the two germline ends. In germline, CDR1 is SEHNR, CDR2 FQNEAQ (reference sequence). Here the CDR3 DNA reads TGTGCCAGCAGCTTTTACGTAGTTGCACAGTTCTTC. Protein: CASSFYVVAQFF.

The gene calls are TRBV20-1 and TRBJ2-3; 8 bases line up with TRBD1. The CDR3 consists of 15 residues. Looked up from germline, CDR1 is DFQATT and CDR2 is SNEGSKA (reference sequence). V lost 4 bases, J lost 1 base, and 7 bases stayed unmatched. The CDR3: CSATTPDRGTDTQYF. Written as DNA, the CDR3 is TGCAGTGCTACTACCCCGGACAGGGGCACAGATACGCAGTATTTT.

In DNA form, the CDR3 reads TGTGCCAGCAGACCCACGGGGATCGGGACAGATACGCAGTATTTT. It encodes CASRPTGIGTDTQYF. The V gene is TRBV7-9, the J gene TRBJ2-3; D might be TRBD2 (5 bases). V dropped 6 bases and J dropped 3 bases, with 16 bases sitting between them. The V gene's germline CDR1 is SEHNR and CDR2 FQNEAQ (reference sequence). The CDR3 has 15 amino acids.

A note on this clonotype: A much more abundant neighbour one base away suggests this may be a read error. This chain links TRBV10-1 with TRBJ2-3; TRBD1 might be the D (5 bases). The ends were cut back, 8 bases at V and 5 bases at J, with 20 bases in the middle. CDR3 size: 15 residues. Germline CDR1 WNHNN, CDR2 SYGVQD (reference sequence). The CDR3 DNA is TGCGCCAGCTCTAAGGGGATAGGAACGAAAGATACGCAGTATTTT. It yields the protein CASSKGIGTKDTQYF.

There are many counts of this clonotype. The gene calls are TRBV20-1 and TRBJ2-3; weak D call: TRBD2 (6 bases). The CDR3 loop spans 13 amino acids. The germline CDR1 and CDR2 sequences are DFQATT and SNEGSKA (reference sequence). Trimming shortened V by 3 bases and J by 5 bases, and 12 bases separated the two germline ends. The CDR3 reads CSASGSYGDTQYF. In DNA, the CDR3 is TGCAGTGCTAGCGGGAGTTATGGAGATACGCAGTATTTT.

This clonotype was observed at least ten times. The chain couples TRBV5-6 to TRBJ2-3, with TRBD2 matching over 10 bases. CDR1 is SGHDT, CDR2 YYEEEE, per germline. There are 14 residues in the CDR3. J was trimmed by 7 bases and V by 1 base; bases with no gene match: 3. The CDR3 reads CASSLTSGTYTQYF. CDR3 nucleotide sequence: TGTGCCAGCAGCTTGACTAGCGGGACATATACGCAGTATTTT.

V usage is TRBV12-3 or TRBV12-4 and J usage is TRBJ2-2; D is unresolved. V was trimmed by 4 bases and J by 10 bases, leaving 19 bases between them. This CDR3 contains 15 residues. CDR3 sequence reads: CASSSPHGRRQELFF. CDR3 sequence (DNA): TGTGCCAGCAGTTCCCCACACGGGCGGCGCCAGGAGCTGTTTTTT.

This chain uses TRBV7-2 with TRBJ1-2; D unclear. Germline V CDR1 and CDR2: SGHTA, FQGNSA. V lost 1 base, J lost 4 bases, and 16 bases lay in between. The CDR3 loop spans 16 amino acids. CDR3 residues: CASSLERGVVSYGYTF. CDR3 nucleotides: TGTGCCAGCAGCTTAGAACGTGGAGTTGTAAGCTATGGCTACACCTTC.

The rearrangement links TRBV29-1 to TRBJ2-7; 7 positions match TRBD1. Germline CDR1 is SQVTM and CDR2 is ANQGSEA. Trimming cost V 7 bases and J 3 bases; bases outside gene matches: 9. The CDR3 extends over 13 amino acids. CDR3: CSAVTGTLYEQYF. Written as DNA, the CDR3 is TGCAGCGCCGTGACAGGGACCCTCTACGAGCAGTACTTC.

This clonotype was counted many times. The CDR3 spells CASGRALNEQFF. The CDR3 bases are TGTGCCAGCGGGAGGGCCCTCAATGAGCAGTTCTTC. The chain carries TRBV3-1 and TRBJ2-1; 7 bases map to TRBD2. The trim removed 8 bases at V and 6 bases at J, leaving 4 bases unmatched. The CDR3 spans 12 residues. From germline, CDR1 is LGHDT and CDR2 YNNKEL (reference sequence).

The chain couples TRBV3-1 to TRBJ2-2, with TRBD2 identical over 9 bases. V was pared by 4 bases and J by 5 bases, with 8 bases of the junction left unmatched. Germline V gene lookup returns CDR1 LGHDT and CDR2 YNNKEL (reference sequence). The CDR3 totals 16 residues. CDR3 amino acids: CASSPWAGGGTGELFF. CDR3 DNA: TGTGCCAGCAGCCCCTGGGCGGGAGGGGGAACCGGGGAGCTGTTTTTT.